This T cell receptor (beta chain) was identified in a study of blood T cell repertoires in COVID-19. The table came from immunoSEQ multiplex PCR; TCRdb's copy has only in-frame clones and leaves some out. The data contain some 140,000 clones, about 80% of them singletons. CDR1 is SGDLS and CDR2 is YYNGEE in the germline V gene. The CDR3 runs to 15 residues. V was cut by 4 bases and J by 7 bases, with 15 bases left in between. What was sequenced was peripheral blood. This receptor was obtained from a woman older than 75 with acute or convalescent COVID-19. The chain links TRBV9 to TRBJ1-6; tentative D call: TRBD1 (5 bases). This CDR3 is CASSPYGAANSPLHF. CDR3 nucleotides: TGTGCCAGCAGCCCCTATGGGGCAGCGAATTCACCCCTCCACTTT.